The rows below give T cell receptor beta chains drawn from one sample of a study of T cells in Graves' hyperthyroidism and ophthalmopathy. TCRdb re-analysed the multiplex PCR reads in MiXCR, keeping a single row per CDR3 protein. The data show fewer than 750,000 distinct CDR3 sequences, with roughly 15% seen just once and around 12% held by the top ten. Sequencing was carried out using blood. All receptors derive from a woman in her fifties or sixties with Graves' ophthalmopathy. The CDR3 runs from the conserved cysteine through the conserved F or W. A D gene is named only where the DNA matches it firmly. Not all rows give a size; the values are once, few, many and, for expanded clones, a class.

size | J | V | D | DNA | CDR3
few | TRBJ1-4 | TRBV7-9 | TRBD1 | TGTGCCAGCAGCTCAGACAGGGTCGGGACTAATGAAAAACTGTTTTTT | CASSSDRVGTNEKLFF
few | TRBJ2-4 | TRBV28 | TRBD2 | TGTGCCAGCAGCCCATCGGGACTAGCCAGCAAAAACATTCAGTACTTC | CASSPSGLASKNIQYF
. | TRBJ2-7 | TRBV14 | TRBD2 | TGTGCCAGCAGCCAAGGCGTAGCGGGAGGGCGCGAGCAGTACTTC | CASSQGVAGGREQYF
few | TRBJ2-3 | TRBV4-3 | . | TGCGCCAGCAGCCTCGAACGGAGGGCCGCGGTCACAGATACGCAGTATTTT | CASSLERRAAVTDTQYF
. | TRBJ2-7 | TRBV20-1 | TRBD2 | TGCAGTGCTAGGGAAAGACTAGCGGGAGGGCCGATGGACGAGCAGTACTTC | CSARERLAGGPMDEQYF
many | TRBJ1-1 | TRBV29-1 | . | TGCAGCGTGGACCCGGGGGCTGAAGCTTTCTTT | CSVDPGAEAFF
many | TRBJ1-1 | TRBV20-1 | . | TGCAGTGCTAAAAGGACAGCCTCTGAAGCTTTCTTT | CSAKRTASEAFF
. | TRBJ1-6 | TRBV19 | . | TGTGCCAGTAGCCTACAGTATCGCCCGCCCGGGGGTTCACCCCTCCACTTT | CASSLQYRPPGGSPLHF
. | TRBJ1-5 | TRBV20-1 | . | TGCAGTGCTAGAGTTGCGGGGCTGAGCAATCAGCCCCAGCATTTT | CSARVAGLSNQPQHF
many | TRBJ2-7 | TRBV11-2 | TRBD1 | TGTGCCAGCAGCCACGCTAAAGGGACAGGGCTCTACGAGCAGTACTTC | CASSHAKGTGLYEQYF
few | TRBJ2-1 | TRBV6-1 | . | TGTGCCAGCAGACGGGAGAGTCTCAATGAGCAGTTCTTC | CASRRESLNEQFF
few | TRBJ2-4 | TRBV10-3 | TRBD1 | TGTGCCATCAGTGAGCCAGATACAGGGGTCAAAAACATTCAGTACTTC | CAISEPDTGVKNIQYF